This T cell receptor (beta chain) was retrieved from a study of Ad26.COV2.S vaccination and SARS-CoV-2 variants. The CDR3 length is 14 residues. Looked up from germline, CDR1 is GTSNPN and CDR2 is SVGIG (reference sequence). Trimming shortened V by 2 bases and J by 6 bases, and 16 bases separated the two germline ends. Described treatment: around 19 received Ad26.COV2.S at low or high dose, single or two shots; about 5 received placebo; per-sample allocation not given. Specimens were obtained on day 63 following the first vaccine or placebo injection. The sample came from a Boston adult aged 18-55 years. The study's findings and limits: Total T cell responses were possibly underestimated by TCR breadth and depth analyses.

For this clone: As yet, its antigen is unknown.

Sequenced by immunoSEQ multiplex PCR; TCRdb stores in-frame clones only, minus some. The sample shows approximately 450,000 clones, about nine tenths of them seen only once. The specimen was peripheral blood, collected in a trial of Ad26.COV2.S vaccine versus placebo. This TCR was recovered from a person between 18 and 59 years old who received the Ad26.COV2.S COVID-19 vaccine or a placebo. The gene calls are TRBV30 and TRBJ1-1; D gene ambiguous. The CDR3 nucleotides are TGTGCCTGGAGTTCACCCGGTTGGGCCGCTGAAGCTTTCTTT. Translation: CAWSSPGWAAEAFF.